Shown below are 29 T cell receptor beta chains from a single sample sequenced in a study of T cells in Graves' hyperthyroidism and ophthalmopathy. RNA transcripts served as the template for amplifying TCR beta CDR3 regions. RT-PCR in the first round (using the HTBI primer set) targeted the TCR CDR3. In TCRdb, the multiplex PCR reads were re-called with MiXCR into one record per CDR3 protein. The sample lists about 610,000 distinct CDR3 sequences; approximately 44% were seen once. The sample comprised peripheral blood or thyroid tissue (not recorded which). These receptors all come from a woman under 30 with Graves' hyperthyroidism.

This clonotype was detected only a few times. The chain is built from TRBV20-1 and TRBJ2-3, with TRBD1 identical over 10 bases. Trimming cost V 1 base and J 4 bases; bases outside gene matches: 8. This CDR3 contains 16 residues. The germline V gene has CDR1 DFQATT and CDR2 SNEGSKA (reference sequence). This chain's CDR3 is CSARGGTGDMADTQYF. CDR3 nucleotides: TGCAGTGCTAGAGGGGGGACAGGGGATATGGCAGATACGCAGTATTTT.

The sample holds many counts of this clonotype. This sequence joins TRBV18 and TRBJ2-7, with D hard to call. The V end lost 5 bases, the J end lost 2 bases, and 10 bases lay between the germline ends. The CDR3 is made up of 13 amino acids. CDR1 and CDR2 (germline): KGHSH, LQKENI. Written as DNA, the CDR3 is TGTGCCAGCTCAGTTGGCAGCACCTACGAGCAGTACTTC. Amino acids: CASSVGSTYEQYF.

V gene TRBV20-1 combines with J gene TRBJ2-7; no reliable D call. The DNA matches TRBJ2-1 better at its end, which makes the J call doubtful. This CDR3 region has 11 residues. Germline-derived CDR1 and CDR2 are DFQATT and SNEGSKA (reference sequence). The CDR3 loop is CSASSYNEQFF. The CDR3 DNA sequence: TGCAGTGCTAGTTCCTACAATGAGCAGTTCTTC.

With regard to this clonotype: An end of the junction does not agree with germline; a read error may underlie this. V gene TRBV29-1 combines with J gene TRBJ1-5; a possible D gene is TRBD1 (5 bases). Germline CDR1 is SQVTM and CDR2 is ANQGSEA. The CDR3 consists of 12 residues. In nucleotides, the CDR3 is TGCAGCGATGAAGGGCGGGAGGGGTCCCAGCATTTT. As protein: CSDEGREGSQHF.

This clonotype was observed once. The CDR3 sequence is CSAEGQGNYNEQYF. The CDR3 DNA is TGCAGTGCTGAAGGACAGGGCAACTACAATGAGCAGTACTTC. This chain joins TRBV20-1 and TRBJ2-7; 8 nucleotides agree with TRBD1. The CDR3 is 14 amino acids. The trim removed 5 bases at V and 7 bases at J, leaving 13 bases unmatched. CDR1 DFQATT and CDR2 SNEGSKA come from the germline V gene (reference sequence).

The J gene is TRBJ1-4, the V gene TRBV4-2; D remains unclear. The germline V gene has CDR1 LGHNA and CDR2 YNFKEQ. V gave up 0 bases and J gave up 5 bases, with 19 bases separating them. The CDR3 runs 18 residues. CDR3 DNA sequence: TGTGCCAGCAGCCAAGACTTGAGCGGGAGAGGTTACAATGAAAAACTGTTTTTT. Translated, it gives CASSQDLSGRGYNEKLFF.

This clonotype was recorded at least ten times. The chain carries TRBV5-4 and TRBJ1-2; D uncertain. The CDR3 is 16 residues long. Germline assignment: CDR1 SGHNT and CDR2 YYREEE (reference sequence). Trimming left V 4 bases short and J 6 bases short, with 22 bases between. The CDR3 nucleotides are TGTGCCAGCAGCGTCGCAGAAGGGTTTTATTATAATGGCTACACCTTC. Translating gives CASSVAEGFYYNGYTF.

This clonotype was seen at least ten times. The V and J genes are TRBV19 and TRBJ1-2, with D perhaps TRBD1 (5 bases). Looked up from germline, CDR1 is LNHDA and CDR2 is SQIVND (reference sequence). The CDR3 has 17 residues. Trimming removed 5 bases from V and 3 bases from J, with 22 bases in between. CDR3 coding DNA: TGTGCCAGTAGTTCTATGGGGCAGACGTCAAGTGACTATGGCTACACCTTC. It specifies CASSSMGQTSSDYGYTF.

This clonotype came up many times. J is TRBJ2-3 and V is TRBV7-6; D is unclear. Per germline, CDR1 SGHVS and CDR2 FNYEAQ. Trimming removed 0 bases from V and 4 bases from J, with 5 bases in between. CDR3 length equals 13 residues. The DNA for the CDR3 is TGTGCCAGCAGCTTAGCGTCAGCAGATACGCAGTATTTT. This codes for CASSLASADTQYF.

The rearrangement links TRBV29-1 to TRBJ2-7, with D maybe TRBD2 (6 bases). V lost 5 bases and J lost 8, with 25 bases in between. The germline V gene encodes CDR1 SQVTM and CDR2 ANQGSEA. This CDR3 has 15 residues. The DNA for the CDR3 is TGCAGCGTTTCTGGCGAGGGAGGAAATCAGCCCCAGCAGTACTTC. It specifies CSVSGEGGNQPQQYF.

V is TRBV18 and J is TRBJ2-7; no reliable D call. The V end lost 3 bases, the J end lost 7 bases, and 19 bases lay between the germline ends. Germline CDR1 and CDR2: KGHSH and LQKENI. The CDR3 consists of 15 residues. The CDR3 loop reads CASSPDGSQRKEQYF. The CDR3 DNA sequence: TGTGCCAGCTCACCCGACGGGTCGCAAAGAAAGGAGCAGTACTTC.

This clonotype showed up many times. The gene calls are TRBV13 and TRBJ2-7; D is possibly TRBD1 (5 bases). Germline V lookup: CDR1 PRHDT, CDR2 FYEKMQ (reference sequence). The CDR3 extends over 14 amino acids. V shed 2 bases and J shed 3 bases, with 11 bases lying between them. The CDR3 loop reads CASSLQGLGYEQYF. CDR3 coding DNA: TGTGCCAGCAGCTTACAGGGCCTCGGCTACGAGCAGTACTTC. The full variable domain, completed using reference TRBV13 and TRBJ2-7, is AAGVIQSPRHLIKEKRETATLKCYPIPRHDTVYWYQQGPGQDPQFLISFYEKMQSDKGSIPDRFSAQQFSDYHSELNMSSLELGDSALYFCASSLQGLGYEQYFGPGTRLTVT.

This chain connects TRBV7-2 to TRBJ2-1, with 14 bases lining up with TRBD2. This CDR3 contains 15 residues. The V gene end was trimmed by 4 bases and the J gene end by 10 bases; junction bases not matched to a gene: 6. Germline CDR1 reads SGHTA; CDR2 reads FQGNSA. CDR3 DNA sequence: TGTGCCAGCAGCTCCGGACTAGCGGGAGGTTCAGAGCAGTTCTTC. This encodes CASSSGLAGGSEQFF. The full variable domain, its missing parts supplied by reference TRBV7-2 and TRBJ2-1, is GAGVSQSPSNKVTEKGKDVELRCDPISGHTALYWYRQSLGQGLEFLIYFQGNSAPDKSGLPSDRFSAERTGGSVSTLTIQRTQQEDSAVYLCASSSGLAGGSEQFFGPGTRLTVL.

This clonotype was counted ten times or more. J is TRBJ2-5 and V is TRBV7-2; D is unresolved. The CDR3 is 12 residues long. Per the germline V gene, CDR1 is SGHTA and CDR2 is FQGNSA. V lost 5 bases to trimming and J lost 3 bases, with 7 bases between them. The DNA of the CDR3 is TGTGCCAGCAGCCTGTTAAAAGAGACCCAGTACTTC. Translation: CASSLLKETQYF.

V is TRBV10-3 and J is TRBJ2-7; 12 bases agree with TRBD2. This CDR3 region has 14 residues. V was clipped by 4 bases and J by 4 bases; unmatched bases: 2. In germline, CDR1 is ENHRY, CDR2 SYGVKD. The CDR3: CAISGTSGKYEQYF. The CDR3 DNA sequence: TGTGCCATCAGTGGGACTAGCGGGAAGTACGAGCAGTACTTC.

This sequence joins TRBV10-3 and TRBJ2-7, with 10 bases lining up with TRBD1. V shed 6 bases, J shed 6 bases, and the junction held 11 bases outside the gene matches. The CDR3 runs 15 residues. Germline V gene sequence: CDR1 ENHRY, CDR2 SYGVKD. As DNA, the CDR3 is TGTGCCATCAGCGAAAGGGGACAGGGGAGCTCCGAGCAGTACTTC. This codes for CAISERGQGSSEQYF.

In this sample, this clonotype turned up many times. This chain uses TRBV7-3 with TRBJ2-7; the D call may be TRBD1 or TRBD2 (5 bases each). This CDR3 contains 15 residues. Looked up from germline, CDR1 is SGHTA and CDR2 is FQGTGA. The V end lost 0 bases, the J end lost 0 bases, and 9 bases lay between the germline ends. The CDR3: CASSLTRDPSYEQYF. The CDR3 DNA is TGTGCCAGCAGCTTAACTCGGGACCCCTCCTACGAGCAGTACTTC.

This clonotype was counted once. At one end the junction does not follow the germline gene, possibly because of a read error. This sequence joins TRBV5-4 and TRBJ1-1, with 8 bases fitting TRBD1. The V gene's germline CDR1 is SGHNT and CDR2 YYREEE (reference sequence). The CDR3 has 16 amino acids. The CDR3 DNA reads as TGTGCCAGCAGCCCGAGGGGCAGGGGGCGAGCTACTGAAGCTCTCTTT. Its translation: CASSPRGRGRATEALF.

V gene TRBV29-1 combines with J gene TRBJ2-7; D gene uncertain. The J call may be in error: the DNA end matches TRBJ2-1 better. The germline V gene encodes CDR1 SQVTM and CDR2 ANQGSEA. This CDR3 is built from 10 residues. DNA for the CDR3: TGCAGCGTTGAACAGAATGAGCAGTTCTTC. It codes for CSVEQNEQFF.

CDR3 loop: CASSGSLAGAGELFF. CDR3 coding DNA: TGTGCCAGCAGTGGGTCACTAGCGGGAGCTGGGGAGCTGTTTTTT. The V call is TRBV2, the J call TRBJ2-2; 11 nucleotides align to TRBD2. This CDR3 has 15 residues. Germline V gene lookup returns CDR1 SNHLY and CDR2 FYNNEI. The ends lost 4 bases at V and 8 bases at J; junction bases unmatched: 6.

The chain is built from TRBV7-9 and TRBJ1-2; possibly TRBD1 for D (5 bases). Germline-derived CDR1 and CDR2 are SEHNR and FQNEAQ (reference sequence). V lost 5 bases and J lost 8, with 24 bases in between. The CDR3 has 16 residues. CDR3 in DNA: TGTGCCAGCAGCCGAGGGTTGGAATCGACAGCGGCCGGCTACACCTTC. It yields the protein CASSRGLESTAAGYTF. Full variable domain (rest looked up from reference TRBV7-9 and TRBJ1-2): DTGVSQNPRHKITKRGQNVTFRCDPISEHNRLYWYRQTLGQGPEFLTYFQNEAQLEKSRLLSDRFSAERPKGSFSTLEIQRTEQGDSAMYLCASSRGLESTAAGYTFGSGTRLTVV.

This sequence joins TRBV7-9 and TRBJ2-6, with TRBD1 matching 8 bases. With the DNA end fitting TRBJ2-1 better, the J assignment may be wrong. Germline assignment: CDR1 SEHNR and CDR2 FQNEAQ (reference sequence). CDR3 size: 15 residues. As DNA, the CDR3 is TGTGCCAGCAGCCAAACCAAGGACAGGGTCAATGAGCAGTTCTTC. As protein: CASSQTKDRVNEQFF.

V usage is TRBV5-8 and J usage is TRBJ1-1; TRBD1 aligns across 9 bases. Germline V gives CDR1 SGHTS, CDR2 YDEGEE. V lost 0 bases to trimming and J lost 0 bases; unmatched junction nucleotides: 9. This CDR3 region has 18 residues. The CDR3 is CASSLGQGGVSVNTEAFF. The CDR3 DNA follows: TGTGCCAGCAGCTTGGGACAGGGGGGAGTGTCCGTGAACACTGAAGCTTTCTTT. Looking up the rest from reference TRBV5-8 and TRBJ1-1 gives the full variable domain: EAGVTQSPTHLIKTRGQQATLRCSPISGHTSVYWYQQALGLGLQFLLWYDEGEERNRGNFPPRFSGRQFPNYSSELNVNALELEDSALYLCASSLGQGGVSVNTEAFFGQGTRLTVV.

On this clonotype: A much larger clone lies one base from this, so it may be a read error. V and J are TRBV4-1 and TRBJ2-5, with TRBD2 as a possible D gene (5 bases). Germline CDR1 and CDR2: MGHRA and YSYEKL. CDR3 size: 15 residues. The CDR3 reads CASSQDPDFQETQHF. The CDR3, as DNA: TGCGCCAGCAGCCAAGACCCGGACTTCCAAGAGACCCAGCACTTC.

As for this clonotype: A much bigger clone sits one base away, suggesting this may be a read error. V gene TRBV7-3 combines with J gene TRBJ2-2, with D unresolved. Germline V gives CDR1 SGHTA, CDR2 FQGTGA. CDR3 length: 12 residues. The CDR3 loop reads CASSLMAGELFF. The DNA for the CDR3 is TGTGCCAGCAGTTTAATGGCCGGGGAGCTGTTTTTT.

This clonotype has ten or more counts. The chain uses TRBV11-3 and TRBJ1-6; no clear D. V gave up 8 bases and J gave up 2 bases, with 7 bases separating them. Germline CDR1 and CDR2: SGHNT and YENEEA. This CDR3 comprises 13 residues. CDR3 loop: CASQVPYNSPLHF. DNA of the CDR3: TGTGCCAGCCAGGTCCCCTATAATTCACCCCTCCACTTT.

Many counts were recorded for this clonotype. This sequence joins TRBV5-5 and TRBJ1-1, with D perhaps matching TRBD1 (6 bases). Trimming shortened V by 1 base and J by 2 bases, and 15 bases separated the two germline ends. Looked up from germline, CDR1 is SGHKS and CDR2 is YYEKEE (reference sequence). This CDR3 spans 16 amino acids. CDR3 sequence (DNA): TGTGCCAGCAGCTTGTGGTGGGGCGGGGGCAACACTGAAGCTTTCTTT. Amino acid sequence: CASSLWWGGGNTEAFF.

The chain combines TRBV20-1 with TRBJ1-1; D gene unclear. This CDR3 comprises 12 residues. Germline V gene data show CDR1 as DFQATT and CDR2 as SNEGSKA (reference sequence). Trimming left V 1 base short and J 8 bases short, with 11 bases between. As DNA, the CDR3 is TGCAGTGCTAGAGTCGACGAATACGAAGCTTTCTTT. Protein sequence: CSARVDEYEAFF.

This clonotype has ten or more counts. J is TRBJ1-5 and V is TRBV2, with no clear D. Germline V CDR1 and CDR2: SNHLY, FYNNEI. V gave up 3 bases and J gave up 2 bases, with 11 bases separating them. The CDR3 spans 15 residues. The CDR3 DNA reads as TGTGCCAGCAGTGAGGGGAAGAGGGGCAATCAGCCCCAGCATTTT. As protein: CASSEGKRGNQPQHF.